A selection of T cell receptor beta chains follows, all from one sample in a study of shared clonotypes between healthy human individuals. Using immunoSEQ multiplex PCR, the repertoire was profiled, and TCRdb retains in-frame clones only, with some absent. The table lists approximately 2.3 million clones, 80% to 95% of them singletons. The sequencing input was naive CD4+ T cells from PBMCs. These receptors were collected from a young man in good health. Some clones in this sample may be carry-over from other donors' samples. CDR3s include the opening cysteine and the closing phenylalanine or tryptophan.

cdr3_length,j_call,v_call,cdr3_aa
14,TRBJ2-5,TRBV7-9,CASSRTSGKETQYF
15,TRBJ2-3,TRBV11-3,CASSFSAGREDTQYF
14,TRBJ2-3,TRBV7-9,CASSLITDADTQYF
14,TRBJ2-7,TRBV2,CASLRQNGALEQYF
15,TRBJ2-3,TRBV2,CASRGDGSATDTQYF
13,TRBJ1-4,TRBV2,CASSEVGWEKLFF
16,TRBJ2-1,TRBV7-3,CASSLTSGFSYNEQFF
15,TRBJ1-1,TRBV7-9,CASSPSPLMNTEAFF
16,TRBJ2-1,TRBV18,CASSLRPGQGPNEQFF
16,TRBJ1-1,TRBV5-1,CASSLLPGQENTEAFF
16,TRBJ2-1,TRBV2,CASTRDSLIFYNEQFF
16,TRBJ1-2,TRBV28,CASSFLGKNINYGYTF
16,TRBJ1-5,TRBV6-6,CASSTNTQGPSQPQHF
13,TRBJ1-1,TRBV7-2,CASSLEQGAKAFF